Following are 5 T cell receptor beta chains from one sample sequenced in a study of T-cell memory formation after mild COVID-19. TCRdb fed the 5' RACE reads into MiXCR, producing one record per CDR3 protein. The repertoire includes hundreds of thousands of distinct CDR3 sequences, 15% to 25% of them detected once, and roughly 8% sits in the top ten. Sequencing was performed on PBMCs or a T cell subset sorted from them (not recorded which). The receptors here all came from an adult woman who had mild COVID-19 (a few samples of this study predate the infection). Cell type and time point are not known.

This clonotype was recorded a few times. Germline is not matched at one junction end, which may reflect a read error. The V and J genes are TRBV6-1 and TRBJ2-4; D is possibly TRBD1 or TRBD2 (6 bases each). Germline CDR1 and CDR2: MNHNS and SASEGT. CDR3 length equals 14 residues. The CDR3 region is CACSQGGSKNIQYF. CDR3 sequence (DNA): TGTGCCTGCAGCCAAGGGGGGTCCAAAAACATTCAGTACTTC.

This clonotype was seen a few times. The chain has TRBV5-1 and TRBJ1-6, with 9 bases that match TRBD1. The length of the CDR3 is 14 residues. CDR1 and CDR2 from the germline V gene are SGHRS and YFSETQ. The junction had 6 bases not matched to a gene; V was cut back by 4 bases and J by 10 bases. CDR3 protein: CASSTRTGDSPLHF. CDR3 coding DNA: TGCGCCAGCAGCACACGGACAGGGGACTCACCCCTCCACTTT.

The table lists this clonotype with a few counts. V usage is TRBV29-1 and J usage is TRBJ2-1; D remains unclear. Germline V gene lookup returns CDR1 SQVTM and CDR2 ANQGSEA. The CDR3 sequence is 14 residues long. V was clipped by 3 bases and J by 4 bases, with 13 bases between them. CDR3 nucleotides: TGCAGCGTTGATTCCCGGACGGCGTACAATGAGCAGTTCTTC. It codes for CSVDSRTAYNEQFF.

CDR3 coding DNA: TGTGCCAGCAGTTTAGGCGGGAGAAGTGGCGAGCAGTACTTC. Translated: CASSLGGRSGEQYF. The V call is TRBV27, the J call TRBJ2-7; TRBD2 agrees at 7 bases. Germline V gives CDR1 MNHEY, CDR2 SMNVEV (reference sequence). This CDR3 contains 14 residues. Trimming took 2 bases from V and 6 from J; bases not matched to a gene: 7.

The gene calls are TRBV18 and TRBJ2-5; 7 positions agree with TRBD1. The V gene's germline CDR1 is KGHSH and CDR2 LQKENI. The CDR3 totals 16 residues. V was pared by 5 bases and J by 2 bases, with 11 bases of the junction left unmatched. For the CDR3, the DNA is TGTGCCAGCTCAGTTATGGGCAGGACAGGACAAGAGACCCAGTACTTC. Residues: CASSVMGRTGQETQYF.